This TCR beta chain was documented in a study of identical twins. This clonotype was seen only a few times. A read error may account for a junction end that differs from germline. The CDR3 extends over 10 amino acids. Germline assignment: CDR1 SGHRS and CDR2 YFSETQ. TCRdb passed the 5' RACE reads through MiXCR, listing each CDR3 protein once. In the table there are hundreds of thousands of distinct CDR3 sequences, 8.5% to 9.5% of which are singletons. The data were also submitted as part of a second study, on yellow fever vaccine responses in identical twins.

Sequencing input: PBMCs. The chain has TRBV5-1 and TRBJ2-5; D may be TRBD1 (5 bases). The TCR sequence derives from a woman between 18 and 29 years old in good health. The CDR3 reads CASRRPRVFF. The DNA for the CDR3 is TGCGCCAGCAGACGCCCCAGGGTCTTCTTC.